The next 6 T cell receptor beta chains were all read from a single sample in a study of OX40 agonist ivuxolimab in advanced cancers. Profiled with immunoSEQ multiplex PCR; TCRdb holds only in-frame clones, not every one. This sample has tens of thousands of clones, with 75% to 95% found just once. Sequenced here: CD4+ or CD8+ T cells sorted from blood, sampled in a trial of the OX40 agonist ivuxolimab. Receptors originate from an adult with an advanced solid tumor such as melanoma, head and neck, liver or kidney cancer.

A remark on this clone: Other nucleotide sequences in the sample specify the same CDR3. The chain has TRBV18 and TRBJ2-5; no definite D call. The V gene lost 3 bases and the J gene lost 5 bases, with 4 bases spanning the gap. Germline loops: CDR1 KGHSH, CDR2 LQKENI. The length of the CDR3 is 11 residues. The CDR3 coding sequence is TGTGCCAGCTCACCGGAGGAGACCCAGTACTTC. Protein sequence: CASSPEETQYF.

This chain connects TRBV9 to TRBJ1-1, with 8 nucleotides matching TRBD1. The CDR3 extends over 16 amino acids. Germline CDR1 SGDLS, CDR2 YYNGEE. The V gene end was trimmed by 3 bases and the J gene end by 5 bases; junction bases not matched to a gene: 12. In DNA, the CDR3 is TGTGCCAGCAGCGACCCAACAGGGGGGGGTAGAACTGAAGCTTTCTTT. Its protein product is CASSDPTGGGRTEAFF. The full variable domain, rest sourced from reference TRBV9 and TRBJ1-1, is DSGVTQTPKHLITATGQRVTLRCSPRSGDLSVYWYQQSLDQGLQFLIQYYNGEERAKGNILERFSAQQFPDLHSELNLSSLELGDSALYFCASSDPTGGGRTEAFFGQGTRLTVV.

The V and J genes are TRBV7-3 and TRBJ2-1; TRBD2 might be the D (6 bases). CDR3 length equals 16 residues. CDR1 and CDR2 (germline): SGHTA, FQGTGA. V dropped 1 base and J dropped 3 bases, with 13 bases sitting between them. In nucleotides, the CDR3 is TGTGCCAGCAGCTTAAAAGAGGACGGGGGCTACAATGAGCAGTTCTTC. It yields the protein CASSLKEDGGYNEQFF.

For the CDR3, the DNA is TGTGCCAGCAGCTTCCCGAGGGGGGCCTCTAGGGAGACCCAGTACTTC. It codes for CASSFPRGASRETQYF. This chain uses TRBV7-9 with TRBJ2-5, with D perhaps assigned TRBD1 or TRBD2 (6 bases each). The CDR3 has 16 residues. Trimming removed 3 bases at V and 5 bases at J, with 19 bases between. CDR1 SEHNR and CDR2 FQNEAQ come from the germline V gene (reference sequence).

The V call is TRBV6-5, the J call TRBJ1-3; D unresolved. Germline-derived CDR1 and CDR2 are MNHEY and SVGAGI. CDR3 length equals 13 residues. V was shortened by 5 bases and J by 4 bases, with 9 bases between the two germline ends. The CDR3 is CASSPPGGNTIYF. The CDR3 DNA reads TGTGCCAGCAGTCCCCCTGGGGGAAACACCATATATTTT.

The chain uses TRBV30 and TRBJ1-5, with D tentatively TRBD1 (6 bases). The V end was cut by 2 bases, the J end by 8 bases, with 13 bases between. The CDR3 loop spans 13 amino acids. Germline CDR1 GTSNPN, CDR2 SVGIG (reference sequence). The CDR3 spells CAWSIASGEPQHF. The CDR3 DNA reads TGTGCCTGGAGTATTGCCTCAGGGGAGCCCCAGCATTTT. Full variable domain (missing parts from reference TRBV30 and TRBJ1-5): SQTIHQWPATLVQPVGSPLSLECTVEGTSNPNLYWYRQAAGRGLQLLFYSVGIGQISSEVPQNLSASRPQDRQFILSSKKLLLSDSGFYLCAWSIASGEPQHFGDGTRLSIL.